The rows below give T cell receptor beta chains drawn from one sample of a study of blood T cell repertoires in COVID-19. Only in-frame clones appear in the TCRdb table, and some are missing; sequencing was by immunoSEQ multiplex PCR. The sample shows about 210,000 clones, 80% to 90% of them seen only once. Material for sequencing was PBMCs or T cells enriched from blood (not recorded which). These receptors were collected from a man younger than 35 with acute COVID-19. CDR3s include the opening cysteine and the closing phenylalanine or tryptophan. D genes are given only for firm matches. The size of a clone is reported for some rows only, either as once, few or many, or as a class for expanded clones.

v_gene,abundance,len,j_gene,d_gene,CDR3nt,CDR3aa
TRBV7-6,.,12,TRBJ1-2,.,TGTGCCAGCAGCTTTGGGCTGGGTGGCTACACCTTC,CASSFGLGGYTF
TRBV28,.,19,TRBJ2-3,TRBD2,TGTGCCAGCAGTTCCGACTATACGGGACTGGCGGGAGAATCGGATACGCAGTATTTT,CASSSDYTGLAGESDTQYF
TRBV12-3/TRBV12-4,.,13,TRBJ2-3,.,TGTGCCAGCACCCCTCCAGGGGTGGATACGCAGTATTTT,CASTPPGVDTQYF
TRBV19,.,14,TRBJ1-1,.,TGTGCCAGTAGTATATCCGGGGCGGGAACTGAAGCTTTCTTT,CASSISGAGTEAFF
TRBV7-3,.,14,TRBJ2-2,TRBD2,TGTGCCAGCAGCCGGGACTACAACACCGGGGAGCTGTTTTTT,CASSRDYNTGELFF
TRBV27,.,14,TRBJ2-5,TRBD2,TGTGCCAGCAAATATAGCGGGAGTAGGGAGACCCAGTACTTC,CASKYSGSRETQYF
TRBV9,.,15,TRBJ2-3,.,TGTGCCAGCAGCTCCGGGATCGAAAGCACAGATACGCAGTATTTT,CASSSGIESTDTQYF
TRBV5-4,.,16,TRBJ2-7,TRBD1,TGTGCCAGCAGCCTGCAGCCGAGACAGGGGGACTACGAGCAGTACTTC,CASSLQPRQGDYEQYF
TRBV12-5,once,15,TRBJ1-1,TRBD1,TGTGCTAGTGGATCCACCGACAGGGGAGGAACTGAAGCTTTCTTT,CASGSTDRGGTEAFF
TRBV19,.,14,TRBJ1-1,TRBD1,TGTGCCAGTAGTATAGATAGGACAGGTACTGAAGCTTTCTTT,CASSIDRTGTEAFF
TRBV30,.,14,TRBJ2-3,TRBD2,TGTGCCTGGACCGCGGGAGTATCTACAGATACGCAGTATTTT,CAWTAGVSTDTQYF
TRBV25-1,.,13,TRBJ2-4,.,TGTGCCAGCAGTGAGGACTCCAAAAACATTCAGTACTTC,CASSEDSKNIQYF
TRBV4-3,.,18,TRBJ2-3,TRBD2,TGCGCCAGCAGCCCTTTTTCGCAAACTAGCGGAAGCACAGATACGCAGTATTTT,CASSPFSQTSGSTDTQYF
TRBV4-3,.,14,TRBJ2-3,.,TGCGCCAGCAGCCAGGGAGAGGGCACAGATACGCAGTATTTT,CASSQGEGTDTQYF
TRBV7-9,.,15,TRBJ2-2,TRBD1,TGTGCCAGCAGCCCCGGGACAGGGGGCGTCGGGGAGCTGTTTTTT,CASSPGTGGVGELFF
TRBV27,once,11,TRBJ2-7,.,TGTGCCAGCTTCAGGGGCACAGAGCAGTACTTC,CASFRGTEQYF
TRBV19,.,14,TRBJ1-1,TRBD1,TGTGCCAGCTCCCAACAGGGGGATTGGACTGAAGCTTTCTTT,CASSQQGDWTEAFF
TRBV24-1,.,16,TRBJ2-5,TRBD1,TGTGCCACCAGTGATGCCCGGACAGGATCACAAGAGACCCAGTACTTC,CATSDARTGSQETQYF
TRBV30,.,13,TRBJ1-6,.,TGTGCCTGGAGTGTACAGACTAATTCACCCCTCCACTTT,CAWSVQTNSPLHF
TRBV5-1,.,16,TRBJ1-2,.,TGCGCCAGCAGCTTGGAACCGGGGGAAGGGATCTATGGCTACACCTTC,CASSLEPGEGIYGYTF
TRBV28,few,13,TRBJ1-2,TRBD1,TGTGCCAGCACCCCAGGGGGGCATCGAGGCTACACCTTC,CASTPGGHRGYTF
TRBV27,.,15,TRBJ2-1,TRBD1,TGTGCCAGCAGTTTACTGGGACAGGAATACAATGAGCAGTTCTTC,CASSLLGQEYNEQFF
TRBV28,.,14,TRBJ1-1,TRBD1,TGTGCCAGCAGTTTAACCGGGACAGGCACTGAAGCTTTCTTT,CASSLTGTGTEAFF
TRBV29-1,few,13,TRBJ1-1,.,TGCAGCGTTGGCTCGGTCGAGGACACTGAAGCTTTCTTT,CSVGSVEDTEAFF
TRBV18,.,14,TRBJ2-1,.,TGTGCCAGCTCACCGGAGGAACATAACAATGAGCAGTTCTTC,CASSPEEHNNEQFF
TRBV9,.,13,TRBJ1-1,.,TGTGCCAGCAGCGGCCACTTGAACACTGAAGCTTTCTTT,CASSGHLNTEAFF
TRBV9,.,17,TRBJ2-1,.,TGTGCCAGCAGCGTAGATGGGAGCGGGTCAATTCTGGGCGAGCAGTTCTTC,CASSVDGSGSILGEQFF
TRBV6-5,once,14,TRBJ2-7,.,TGTGCCAGCAGCCCACCAGCGGCCCCCTACGAGCAGTACTTC,CASSPPAAPYEQYF
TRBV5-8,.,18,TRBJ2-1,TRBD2,TGTGCCAGCAGCTTGGGGGTAGGGGCGGGAGCCCATTACAATGAGCAGTTCTTC,CASSLGVGAGAHYNEQFF
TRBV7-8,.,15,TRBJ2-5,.,TGTGCCAGCAGCTTATCCCGGACACCCCAAGAGACCCAGTACTTC,CASSLSRTPQETQYF
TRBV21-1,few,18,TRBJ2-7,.,TGTGCCAGCAGCAAAGTAAGGTGGGACAGGGGGCGGCCTGGCGAGCAGTACTTC,CASSKVRWDRGRPGEQYF
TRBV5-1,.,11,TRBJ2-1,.,TGCGCCAGCAGCTTGCTCAATGAGCAGTTCTTC,CASSLLNEQFF
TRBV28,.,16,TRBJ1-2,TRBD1,TGTGCCAGCAGTTTACGCCCGGCACAGGGGGCCTATGGCTACACCTTC,CASSLRPAQGAYGYTF
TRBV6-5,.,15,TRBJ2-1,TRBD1,TGTGCCAGCACCCCAGGGGACAGCTCCTACAATGAGCAGTTCTTC,CASTPGDSSYNEQFF
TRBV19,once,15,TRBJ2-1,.,TGTGCCACTCGCCCCGGGGGGCTCTCCTACAATGAGCAGTTCTTC,CATRPGGLSYNEQFF
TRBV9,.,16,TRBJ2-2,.,TGTGCCAGCAGCGTAGCGGGCAGCGGGCGGTCCGGGGAGCTGTTTTTT,CASSVAGSGRSGELFF
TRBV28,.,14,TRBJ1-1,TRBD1,TGTGCCAGCCCTAGGACAGGGGGCCTCACTGAAGCTTTCTTT,CASPRTGGLTEAFF
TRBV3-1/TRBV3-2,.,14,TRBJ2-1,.,TGTGCCAGCAGGTCGGGCGCGGCGGGCAATGAGCAGTTCTTC,CASRSGAAGNEQFF
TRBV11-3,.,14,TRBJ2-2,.,TGTGCCAGCAGCTTAGATCAAAACACCGGGGAGCTGTTTTTT,CASSLDQNTGELFF
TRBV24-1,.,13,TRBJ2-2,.,TGTGCCACCAGTGAATTGCAGACCGGGGAGCTGTTTTTT,CATSELQTGELFF
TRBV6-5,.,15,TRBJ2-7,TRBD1,TGTGCCAGCAGTTATTCCGGGACAGGGGGCCACGAGCAGTACTTC,CASSYSGTGGHEQYF